This T cell receptor (beta chain) is from a study of blood T cells in healthy people across ages. Study-wide findings and caveats: Diversity of TCR beta correlated strongly with naive T cell percentage. Diversity was estimated from one million T cells, and these estimates were considered underestimates.

A second PCR of roughly 7 to 11 cycles used a sample-barcoded 5' primer and a J-beta primer mix. MiXCR was run by TCRdb on the 5' RACE reads, yielding one entry per CDR3 protein. The sample lists about 640,000 distinct CDR3 sequences; around 43% were seen once. The germline CDR1 and CDR2 sequences are KGHDR and SFDVKD. V was cut by 3 bases and J by 6 bases, with 11 bases left in between. The CDR3 has 14 residues. This clonotype appeared a few times. No antigen is known for it. The clonotype was recovered from a man at least 80 years old in good health. The gene calls are TRBV24-1 and TRBJ1-5, with no clear D. Sequences were obtained from blood. The CDR3 region has the DNA TGTGCCACCAGTGATCCCCGAATTTCTCAGCCCCAGCATTTT. This encodes CATSDPRISQPQHF.